This T cell receptor beta chain was sequenced during a study of OX40 agonist ivuxolimab in advanced cancers. Context from the whole study: Ivuxolimab was a fully human IgG2 agonistic monoclonal antibody targeting the costimulatory receptor OX40 (CD134). Intravenous ivuxolimab was administered to patients every 2 weeks at six dose levels: 0.01, 0.1, 0.3, 1.5, 3 and 10 mg/kg. Of the approximately 54 dose-escalation patients, hepatocellular carcinoma was present in about 20, melanoma in around 15, renal cell carcinoma in 9 and head and neck cancer in 9. In the dose-escalation cohort, nearly 85% of patients were male, and the mean age was approximately 60 years with a range of 23 to 79. Prior anti-PD-1, anti-PD-L1 or anti-CTLA-4 therapy was permitted, and checkpoint inhibitors had been received by about 37% of dose-escalation patients. Partial responses occurred in three dose-escalation patients: two with cutaneous melanoma and one with hepatocellular carcinoma. Peripheral TCRbeta sequencing was intended to test whether TCR sequence diversity was altered and clonal T-cell expansion was caused by ivuxolimab. The paper describes the monotherapy dose-escalation part (N of about 47 patients) of the phase I trial of ivuxolimab. The paper as a whole reports these results and caveats: After ivuxolimab, more expanded clones were found on average in CD8+ T cells than in CD4+ T cells. At doses from 0.1 to 3.0 mg/kg, clonal expansion was seen in both CD4+ and CD8+ blood T cells between baseline and week 6. Low levels of normalized T-cell clonal expansion were also shown by some nonresponding patients. In the 0.1-3.0 mg/kg groups, partial responders had among the lowest normalized peripheral clonal expansion, particularly in CD8+ T cells. The antigen specificity of the peripheral T cells that underwent clonal expansion was not determined.

Genomic DNA was extracted from sorted cells for sequencing of the TCRbeta CDR3 region. The immunoSEQ Assay was used for sequencing of TCRbeta CDR3 regions. In its TCRdb copy, this immuneACCESS table keeps in-frame sequences only and misses some clones. Where compared with another copy, unresolved V genes explain less than half of these, and the others have no known cause. The sample records about 30,000 clones, roughly 84% of which are singletons. The ten largest make up around 20% of the sample. The trial excluded patients who had a history of autoimmune disease or who were on systemic immunosuppression. Peripheral blood for TCR sequencing was collected from all dose cohorts at baseline, on cycle 4 day 1, and on cycle 7 day 1. The samples were taken from a phase I, first-in-human, multicenter, open-label dose-escalation trial of ivuxolimab. Adults with locally advanced or metastatic melanoma, renal cell, hepatocellular, or head and neck squamous cell carcinoma were enrolled in the trial. Before TCR sequencing, CD4+ T cells and CD8+ T cells from peripheral blood were sorted into separate populations.

Details on this clone: It lacks a known antigen. Base qualities are not recorded, but no much larger clone differs from it by a single base.

Its CDR3 holds 13 amino acids, cysteine through phenylalanine. Only the CDR3 DNA stays, 39 bases, in frame from base 1. The germline ends are 5 bases apart after V is trimmed by 2 bases and J by 1 base. The germline V gene specifies MGHRA as CDR1 and YSYEKL as CDR2. The sequence was collected from an adult with an advanced solid tumor such as melanoma, head and neck, liver or kidney cancer. The source material was CD4+ or CD8+ T cells sorted from blood, sampled in a trial of the OX40 agonist ivuxolimab. Recombination linked TRBV4-1 to TRBJ1-1; the D gene cannot be named for sure. The nucleotide sequence reads as follows: TGCGCCAGCAGCCAAACACGGAACACTGAAGCTTTCTTT. Its amino acids are CASSQTRNTEAFF.